This passage covers 26 T cell receptor beta chains from one sample sequenced in a study of T-cell memory formation after mild COVID-19. TCRdb ran MiXCR on the 5' RACE reads and lists one entry per CDR3 protein. The data contain 300,000 to 350,000 distinct CDR3 sequences, 10% to 15% of them singletons. The source material was PBMCs or a T cell subset sorted from them (not recorded which). Receptors were obtained from a man aged 18 to 29 who had mild COVID-19 (a few samples of this study predate the infection). Cell type and time point are not known.

The V gene is TRBV7-2, the J gene TRBJ2-7, with D perhaps being TRBD1 or TRBD2 (6 bases each). Germline-derived CDR1 and CDR2 are SGHTA and FQGNSA. This CDR3 is 15 amino acids long. With 0 bases removed from V and 1 base from J, the gap between germline ends came to 10 bases. CDR3: CASSLAGGLSYEQYF. The CDR3 DNA reads TGTGCCAGCAGCTTAGCCGGGGGCCTATCCTACGAGCAGTACTTC.

The chain combines TRBV6-5 with TRBJ1-1; the D is unclear. The germline gives CDR1 MNHEY, CDR2 SVGAGI. Trimming left V 7 bases short and J 0 bases short, with 12 bases between. The CDR3 is 14 amino acids. The CDR3 loop reads CASTDGVMNTEAFF. CDR3 nucleotides: TGTGCCAGCACCGACGGGGTTATGAACACTGAAGCTTTCTTT.

This clonotype was observed a few times. The CDR3, as DNA: TGTGCCAGCAGTGAAGCTCAGGGAAGTGGCTATGGCTACACCTTC. Protein sequence: CASSEAQGSGYGYTF. The V call is TRBV6-1, the J call TRBJ1-2; maybe TRBD1 (5 bases). The CDR3 runs 15 residues. V was clipped by 0 bases and J by 4 bases, with 12 bases between them. Germline V gives CDR1 MNHNS, CDR2 SASEGT.

This clonotype occurred a few times. The chain recombines TRBV4-1 with TRBJ2-1; 10 bases line up with TRBD2. The trim removed 2 bases at V and 3 bases at J, leaving 1 base unmatched. The CDR3 extends over 15 amino acids. Germline V CDR1 and CDR2: MGHRA, YSYEKL. Here the CDR3 reads CASSQKRGGYNEQFF. For the CDR3, the DNA is TGCGCCAGCAGCCAAAAGCGGGGGGGCTACAATGAGCAGTTCTTC.

This clonotype occurred a few times. The chain has TRBV5-1 and TRBJ2-7; the D is unclear. Germline V gene sequence: CDR1 SGHRS, CDR2 YFSETQ. V was trimmed by 0 bases and J by 6 bases, leaving 16 bases between them. The CDR3 has 15 residues. DNA for the CDR3: TGCGCCAGCAGCTTGGTACCGGACCGGTCTAGCGAGCAGTACGTC. Protein: CASSLVPDRSSEQYV.

J is TRBJ2-5 and V is TRBV24-1; 7 bases fit TRBD1. Germline-derived CDR1 and CDR2 are KGHDR and SFDVKD. The CDR3 spans 15 residues. Unmatched junction bases numbered 5, after V lost 4 bases and J lost 1 base. The CDR3, as DNA: TGTGCCACCAGTGAGGCCGGGACAGCCCAAGAGACCCAGTACTTC. Translated, it gives CATSEAGTAQETQYF.

This clonotype showed up just a few times. The rearrangement joins TRBV2 to TRBJ1-2; D not certain. Trimming stripped 5 bases from V and 8 bases from J, with 15 bases between. The CDR3 is 13 residues long. Germline V lookup: CDR1 SNHLY, CDR2 FYNNEI. The CDR3 here is CASSQKTPDGYTF. The CDR3 nucleotides are TGTGCCAGCAGTCAGAAGACACCTGACGGCTACACCTTC.

The chain combines TRBV5-4 with TRBJ2-3; TRBD2 is a possible D gene (6 bases). Germline loops: CDR1 SGHNT, CDR2 YYREEE (reference sequence). With 1 base removed from V and 5 bases from J, the gap between germline ends came to 14 bases. The CDR3 loop spans 15 amino acids. This chain's CDR3 is CASSLSRDLKDTQYF. The CDR3 DNA sequence: TGTGCCAGCAGCTTGTCGCGGGACCTCAAAGATACGCAGTATTTT.

This clonotype was counted many times. V usage is TRBV5-1 and J usage is TRBJ1-6; D ambiguous. V was pared by 1 base and J by 7 bases, with 6 bases between. This CDR3 is built from 13 residues. Germline CDR1 is SGHRS and CDR2 is YFSETQ. The CDR3 loop is CASSLSNNSPLHF. CDR3 DNA sequence: TGCGCCAGCAGCTTGTCGAACAATTCACCCCTCCACTTT.

This rearrangement joins TRBV11-2 to TRBJ1-1; 9 positions agree with TRBD1. Looked up from germline, CDR1 is SGHAT and CDR2 is FQNNGV. The CDR3 is 13 amino acids. V was clipped by 7 bases and J by 3 bases; unmatched bases: 3. The CDR3 region has the DNA TGTGCCAGCACCCGGGACAGGGACACTGAAGCTTTCTTT. Its translation: CASTRDRDTEAFF.

This chain links TRBV20-1 with TRBJ2-3; D remains ambiguous. Germline V gives CDR1 DFQATT, CDR2 SNEGSKA (reference sequence). The ends were cut back, 3 bases at V and 5 bases at J, with 18 bases in the middle. CDR3 length equals 15 residues. The CDR3 DNA follows: TGCAGTGCTAGCTCACTAAGCAAGAAACGAGATACGCAGTATTTT. It is translated as CSASSLSKKRDTQYF.

There are a few counts of this clonotype. The chain carries TRBV12-3 or TRBV12-4 and TRBJ2-1; D is ambiguous. V lost 3 bases and J 3 bases, leaving 9 bases between the germline ends. The CDR3 totals 14 residues. The CDR3 region has the DNA TGTGCCAGCAGTTTCGGTCAAGGCTACAATGAGCAGTTCTTC. Translated: CASSFGQGYNEQFF.

V gene TRBV28 combines with J gene TRBJ1-6; D is unclear. Trimming removed 3 bases at V and 6 bases at J, with 9 bases between. CDR1 and CDR2 (germline): MDHEN, SYDVKM. There are 14 residues in the CDR3. The DNA of the CDR3 is TGTGCCAGCAGTTTCGGTCAGTCTAATTCACCCCTCCACTTT. Residues: CASSFGQSNSPLHF. Together with reference TRBV28 and TRBJ1-6, the CDR3 gives the full variable domain: DVKVTQSSRYLVKRTGEKVFLECVQDMDHENMFWYRQDPGLGLRLIYFSYDVKMKEKGDIPEGYSVSREKKERFSLILESASTNQTSMYLCASSFGQSNSPLHFGNGTRLTVT.

The rearrangement joins TRBV24-1 to TRBJ2-5; D is perhaps TRBD2 (6 bases). This CDR3 has 13 amino acids. V lost 8 bases and J 2 bases, leaving 11 bases between the germline ends. Looked up from germline, CDR1 is KGHDR and CDR2 is SFDVKD. The CDR3 loop is CATNSGLQETQYF. In DNA form, the CDR3 reads TGTGCCACCAACTCGGGACTTCAAGAGACCCAGTACTTC.

The chain has TRBV5-1 and TRBJ1-1; D unclear. The CDR3 is 14 residues long. Deletions cut 0 bases from V and 6 bases from J, with 12 bases between. Germline V gene lookup returns CDR1 SGHRS and CDR2 YFSETQ. CDR3 sequence (DNA): TGCGCCAGCAGCTTGGTCCCCACCGCGGCTGAAGCTTTCTTT. The encoded protein is CASSLVPTAAEAFF.

This clonotype was seen ten or more times. The rearrangement joins TRBV28 to TRBJ1-1, with D tentatively TRBD1 (6 bases). CDR1 is MDHEN, CDR2 SYDVKM, per germline. This CDR3 is built from 15 residues. Trimming pared 5 bases from V and 5 bases from J, leaving 18 bases between. Written as DNA, the CDR3 is TGTGCCAGCAGTCGGTTTCCAGGGGATTGGACTGAAGCTTTCTTT. Its protein is CASSRFPGDWTEAFF.

The gene calls are TRBV9 and TRBJ1-1; D possibly corresponds to TRBD1 (6 bases). Trimming pared 5 bases from V and 5 bases from J, leaving 16 bases between. The CDR3 totals 14 residues. Germline-derived CDR1 and CDR2 are SGDLS and YYNGEE. The CDR3 coding sequence is TGTGCCAGCAGTTCTCAACCGGGGGCGACTGAAGCTTTCTTT. This sequence encodes CASSSQPGATEAFF.

The chain couples TRBV9 to TRBJ2-2; 9 bases fit TRBD2. The length of the CDR3 is 16 residues. V gave up 3 bases and J gave up 3 bases; unmatched junction bases: 6. Germline V CDR1 and CDR2: SGDLS, YYNGEE. CDR3 coding DNA: TGTGCCAGCAGCGGCCCCGTAGCGGGGGACACCGGGGAGCTGTTTTTT. The encoded protein is CASSGPVAGDTGELFF.

This clonotype has just a few counts. The DNA for the CDR3 is TGCGCCAGCAGCTTGGCCCCGGGAAACTATGGCTACACCTTC. It encodes CASSLAPGNYGYTF. The chain combines TRBV5-1 with TRBJ1-2, with D hard to call. The CDR3 loop spans 14 amino acids. V shed 0 bases and J shed 2 bases, with 8 bases lying between them. Germline CDR1 is SGHRS and CDR2 is YFSETQ.

The table lists this clonotype with many counts. The V call is TRBV11-2, the J call TRBJ2-1; the match to TRBD1 covers 9 bases. This CDR3 region has 15 residues. Per the germline V gene, CDR1 is SGHAT and CDR2 is FQNNGV. After removal of 4 bases from V and 4 bases from J, the junction contained 5 bases not matched to a gene. CDR3 coding DNA: TGTGCCAGCAGCTGGGACGGGACAGGGTACAATGAGCAGTTCTTC. Protein product: CASSWDGTGYNEQFF.

The chain uses TRBV20-1 and TRBJ2-7; D perhaps matches TRBD1 (5 bases). The V and J ends lost 0 bases and 6 bases respectively, with 15 bases between them. The CDR3 spans 14 residues. Germline V gene lookup returns CDR1 DFQATT and CDR2 SNEGSKA (reference sequence). CDR3 sequence: CSARDHIGVSEQYV. The CDR3 DNA reads TGCAGTGCTAGAGATCATATAGGGGTAAGCGAGCAGTACGTC.

This clonotype appeared a few times. V usage is TRBV11-2 and J usage is TRBJ1-3; unclear D gene. The CDR3 spans 13 residues. The germline CDR1 and CDR2 sequences are SGHAT and FQNNGV. Trimming took 5 bases from V and 0 from J, leaving 5 bases between them. This CDR3 is CASSPPSGNTIYF. CDR3 in DNA: TGTGCCAGCAGCCCCCCCTCTGGAAACACCATATATTTT.

There are a few counts of this clonotype. The DNA for the CDR3 is TGTGCCAGCAGCCAAGGATGGCGGGTTTCCGACTATGGCTACACCTTC. Amino acid sequence: CASSQGWRVSDYGYTF. V and J are TRBV3-1 and TRBJ1-2; D unclear. The CDR3 runs 16 residues. V was cut by 1 base and J by 3 bases, with 15 bases left in between. Germline V gene sequence: CDR1 LGHDT, CDR2 YNNKEL (reference sequence).

The chain joins TRBV9 to TRBJ2-5; no firm D call. CDR3 size: 14 residues. V was cut by 4 bases and J by 5 bases, with 15 bases left in between. CDR1 is SGDLS, CDR2 YYNGEE, per germline. The CDR3 region has the DNA TGTGCCAGCAGCCCCCGTGGGGTGACGGAGACCCAGTACTTC. The encoded protein is CASSPRGVTETQYF.

In this sample, this clonotype turned up once. The V gene is TRBV7-9, the J gene TRBJ2-2; TRBD1 matches 8 bases. V was pared by 2 bases and J by 1 base, with 9 bases of the junction left unmatched. This CDR3 spans 18 amino acids. Germline V CDR1 and CDR2: SEHNR, FQNEAQ (reference sequence). The CDR3 region is CASSLYGIGTGNTGELFF. For the CDR3, the DNA is TGTGCCAGCAGCTTATACGGTATCGGGACAGGGAACACCGGGGAGCTGTTTTTT.

This clonotype occurred a few times. The chain recombines TRBV4-1 with TRBJ2-3; 12 nucleotides agree with TRBD2. The CDR3 runs 17 residues. The V gene's germline CDR1 is MGHRA and CDR2 YSYEKL. V lost 4 bases, J lost 0 bases, and 5 bases stayed unmatched. The DNA for the CDR3 is TGCGCCAGCAGCCCAGGACTAGCGGGGCCTAGCACAGATACGCAGTATTTT. This gives the protein CASSPGLAGPSTDTQYF.